These 30 T cell receptor beta chains originate from one sample sequenced in a study of molecular identifiers for immune sequencing clone quantification. TCRdb analysed the PCR reads with MiXCR anew, one entry per CDR3 protein. The sample records around 480,000 distinct CDR3 sequences, about a quarter being singletons. The sample taken for sequencing was naive CD8+ T cells from blood, with Jurkat cell RNA spiked in. Regarding subset: FACS-sorted CD8+CD4-CCR7+CD45RA+ naive T cells. The origin of the receptors is a human donor in good health. Some libraries in this study had Jurkat cell RNA spiked in.

This clonotype was picked up a small number of times. The chain uses TRBV19 and TRBJ2-3, with 9 bases fitting TRBD2. Germline CDR1 LNHDA, CDR2 SQIVND (reference sequence). CDR3 length: 16 residues. V lost 2 bases, J lost 4 bases, and 7 bases stayed unmatched. CDR3 in DNA: TGTGCCAGTAGTATAATAGCGGGAGAACTTTCAGATACGCAGTATTTT. Translation: CASSIIAGELSDTQYF.

The rearrangement uses TRBV21-1 and TRBJ2-7. TRBV21-1 constitutes a pseudogene. The CDR3 loop spans 14 amino acids. CDR3: CASSKAEGVYEQYF. The CDR3 nucleotides are TGTGCCAGCAGCAAAGCTGAGGGAGTCTACGAGCAGTACTTC.

This clonotype has at least ten counts. The chain combines TRBV7-2 with TRBJ1-6, with D unresolved. This CDR3 region has 16 residues. Germline V gene lookup returns CDR1 SGHTA and CDR2 FQGNSA. V was trimmed by 4 bases and J by 1 base, leaving 11 bases between them. CDR3 in DNA: TGTGCCAGCAGCTCCCACCTGAGGTCCTATAATTCACCCCTCCACTTT. This encodes CASSSHLRSYNSPLHF.

In its sample, this clonotype was seen once. At one boundary the junction diverges from the germline segment, which might be a read error. The rearrangement links TRBV6-6 to TRBJ1-1; TRBD1 is a possible D gene (5 bases). Germline CDR1 and CDR2: MNHNY and SVGAGI (reference sequence). The CDR3 is 13 residues long. The CDR3 DNA sequence: TGTGCCAGCAGTCAGGGACGTTACACTGAAGCTATCTTT. It specifies CASSQGRYTEAIF.

Ten or more counts support this clonotype. V usage is TRBV7-6 and J usage is TRBJ2-3; 7 bases agree with TRBD1. The CDR3 length is 14 residues. From germline, CDR1 is SGHVS and CDR2 FNYEAQ. Unmatched junction bases numbered 2, after V lost 1 base and J lost 4 bases. The CDR3 DNA reads TGTGCCAGCAGCTTAGTGCAGGGGGCAGATACGCAGTATTTT. Encoded protein: CASSLVQGADTQYF.

This clonotype appeared a few times. The gene calls are TRBV13 and TRBJ2-5; no reliable D call. V was cut by 1 base and J by 5 bases, with 11 bases left in between. Germline CDR1 PRHDT, CDR2 FYEKMQ (reference sequence). The CDR3 is made up of 14 amino acids. CDR3 protein: CASSLASSWETQYF. The CDR3 nucleotides are TGTGCCAGCAGCTTAGCATCGAGCTGGGAGACCCAGTACTTC.

In this sample, this clonotype turned up many times. The chain links TRBV6-6 to TRBJ2-7; D remains ambiguous. V was cut by 2 bases and J by 6 bases, with 2 bases left in between. From germline, CDR1 is MNHNY and CDR2 SVGAGI (reference sequence). The CDR3 loop spans 10 amino acids. The chain's CDR3 is CASSYGEQYF. CDR3 nucleotide sequence: TGTGCCAGCAGTTACGGCGAGCAGTACTTC.

This clonotype was picked up a small number of times. The V and J genes are TRBV2 and TRBJ1-1; the D gene is possibly TRBD1 (6 bases). Germline assignment: CDR1 SNHLY and CDR2 FYNNEI. CDR3 size: 12 residues. The ends were cut back, 5 bases at V and 5 bases at J, with 9 bases in the middle. Here the CDR3 DNA reads TGTGCCAGCAGTCCCGACAGGACTGAAGCTTTCTTT. Translating it yields CASSPDRTEAFF.

Of note for this clonotype: This sequence may be a read error, since a much larger clone differs from it by one base. The chain recombines TRBV9 with TRBJ2-7; possibly TRBD2 for D (6 bases). The germline V gene encodes CDR1 SGDLS and CDR2 YYNGEE. The CDR3 spans 13 residues. V lost 2 bases, J lost 10 bases, and 16 bases lay in between. This CDR3 is CASSVDGTGDQYF. The CDR3 DNA reads TGTGCCAGCAGCGTTGACGGTACGGGGGACCAGTACTTC.

With regard to this clonotype: The junction shows a germline mismatch at one end, possibly a read error. This rearrangement joins TRBV9 to TRBJ2-5; D remains unclear. Germline V gene sequence: CDR1 SGDLS, CDR2 YYNGEE. The CDR3 consists of 13 residues. The CDR3 region has the DNA TGTGCCGGCAGCCCAGCAGGTTTGGAGACCCAGTACTTC. As protein: CAGSPAGLETQYF.

This clonotype has at least ten counts. The chain combines TRBV4-1 with TRBJ2-7; 8 bases line up with TRBD1. The ends lost 4 bases at V and 10 bases at J; junction bases unmatched: 9. Germline V gene sequence: CDR1 MGHRA, CDR2 YSYEKL. The CDR3 runs to 13 residues. CDR3 nucleotide sequence: TGCGCCAGCAGCCCAGGACAGGGTAATGAACAGTACTTC. Translated: CASSPGQGNEQYF.

This clonotype has a count of ten or more. V usage is TRBV7-6 and J usage is TRBJ2-3; D may match TRBD1 or TRBD2 (6 bases each). V was shortened by 5 bases and J by 2 bases, with 17 bases between the two germline ends. The CDR3 sequence is 16 residues long. CDR1 SGHVS and CDR2 FNYEAQ come from the germline V gene. The CDR3 is CASSHERGENTDTQYF. The CDR3 DNA reads TGTGCCAGCAGCCACGAAAGGGGGGAAAACACAGATACGCAGTATTTT.

A few counts support this clonotype. This chain links TRBV20-1 with TRBJ1-6, with 9 positions matching TRBD1. CDR1 and CDR2 from the germline V gene are DFQATT and SNEGSKA (reference sequence). This CDR3 is 18 amino acids long. V gave up 1 base and J gave up 1 base; unmatched junction bases: 8. Here the CDR3 DNA reads TGCAGTGCTAGAGGAGAATTTGGGACAGGGTCCTATAATTCACCCCTCCACTTT. Encoded protein: CSARGEFGTGSYNSPLHF.

The chain combines TRBV5-1 with TRBJ2-7, with 8 bases identical to TRBD1. This CDR3 has 16 residues. Germline-derived CDR1 and CDR2 are SGHRS and YFSETQ. The junction had 14 bases not matched to a gene; V was cut back by 4 bases and J by 5 bases. The CDR3 is CASSLLGQVVWDEQYF. The CDR3 DNA sequence: TGCGCCAGCAGCCTGTTGGGACAGGTGGTGTGGGACGAGCAGTACTTC.

A note on this clonotype: One end of the junction fails to match germline, which may point to a read error. The chain uses TRBV6-1 and TRBJ1-6; D remains unclear. The CDR3 totals 15 residues. Per the germline V gene, CDR1 is MNHNS and CDR2 is SASEGT. The CDR3 DNA sequence: TGTGCCAGCAATCGGGAACGCTCCTGTAATTCACCCCTCCACTTT. As protein: CASNRERSCNSPLHF.

This chain connects TRBV4-1 to TRBJ2-7; TRBD1 might be the D (6 bases). The CDR3 contains 15 residues. With 3 bases removed from V and 2 bases from J, the gap between germline ends came to 14 bases. The germline V gene encodes CDR1 MGHRA and CDR2 YSYEKL. For the CDR3, the DNA is TGCGCCAGCAGCCAGTTAACCGGGACAACCTACGAGCAGTACTTC. Its protein is CASSQLTGTTYEQYF.

This clonotype was seen at least ten times. The rearrangement uses TRBV13 and TRBJ2-3; D not certain. Germline CDR1 PRHDT, CDR2 FYEKMQ (reference sequence). The CDR3 runs to 19 residues. Trimming cost V 4 bases and J 2 bases, with 25 bases left between them. The CDR3 sequence is CASSSTIWEVTYHTDTQYF. As DNA, the CDR3 is TGTGCCAGCAGCTCCACAATTTGGGAAGTCACCTACCACACAGATACGCAGTATTTT.

The chain has TRBV30 and TRBJ1-1; D may be TRBD1 (5 bases). The CDR3 contains 13 residues. Germline CDR1 and CDR2: GTSNPN and SVGIG (reference sequence). V shed 2 bases and J shed 6 bases, with 13 bases lying between them. The CDR3, as DNA: TGTGCCTGGAGTCTTCACCCGGGGGCTGAAGCTTTCTTT. Residues: CAWSLHPGAEAFF. Full variable domain (remainder filled in from reference TRBV30 and TRBJ1-1): SQTIHQWPATLVQPVGSPLSLECTVEGTSNPNLYWYRQAAGRGLQLLFYSVGIGQISSEVPQNLSASRPQDRQFILSSKKLLLSDSGFYLCAWSLHPGAEAFFGQGTRLTVV.

This clonotype was seen once. The chain couples TRBV15 to TRBJ1-4; D may be TRBD1 (6 bases). Trimming left V 3 bases short and J 2 bases short, with 13 bases between. The CDR3 extends over 16 amino acids. The germline V gene encodes CDR1 LNHNV and CDR2 YYDKDF (reference sequence). The CDR3 DNA follows: TGTGCCACCAGCAGGAGTCGGGGGCCCACTAATGAAAAACTGTTTTTT. Protein sequence: CATSRSRGPTNEKLFF.

As to this clonotype: This clone may be a read error of a much larger clone one base away. This chain uses TRBV7-8 with TRBJ1-1; maybe TRBD1 (5 bases). The germline V gene has CDR1 SGHVS and CDR2 FQNEAQ. The CDR3 consists of 14 residues. The CDR3 here is CASSTDRLNTEALF. DNA of the CDR3: TGTGCCAGCAGCACTGACAGACTGAACACTGAAGCTCTCTTT.

The rearrangement joins TRBV30 to TRBJ1-5; D is ambiguous. The length of the CDR3 is 13 residues. Germline CDR1 and CDR2: GTSNPN and SVGIG (reference sequence). V gave up 1 base and J gave up 4 bases, with 8 bases separating them. The CDR3 region has the DNA TGTGCCTGGAGTGAGTGGGGAAATCAGCCCCAGCATTTT. This translates into CAWSEWGNQPQHF.

J is TRBJ2-7 and V is TRBV6-2 or TRBV6-3; weak D call: TRBD2 (6 bases). Germline CDR1 MNHEY, CDR2 SVGEGT. Deletions cut 2 bases from V and 3 bases from J, with 17 bases between. The CDR3 runs 16 residues. CDR3 protein: CASSYGLGGTRYEQYF. As DNA, the CDR3 is TGTGCCAGCAGTTACGGCCTTGGCGGGACCCGCTACGAGCAGTACTTC.

This clonotype was found a few times. The genes are TRBV2 and TRBJ2-7; TRBD1 agrees at 7 bases. The CDR3 covers 15 residues. J lost 0 bases, V lost 3 bases, and 5 bases had no gene match. Germline V gene data show CDR1 as SNHLY and CDR2 as FYNNEI. CDR3 nucleotide sequence: TGTGCCAGCAGTGACACAGGGGTAGGCTCCTACGAGCAGTACTTC. This codes for CASSDTGVGSYEQYF.

As regards this clonotype: This may come from a read error, since a much larger clone is one base off. The chain joins TRBV6-2 or TRBV6-3 to TRBJ1-5; no reliable D call. Germline CDR1 and CDR2: MNHEY and SVGEGT. The CDR3 is made up of 15 amino acids. CDR3 loop: CASGYKAGPNQPQHF. The CDR3 region has the DNA TGTGCCAGCGGTTACAAGGCAGGCCCTAATCAGCCCCAGCATTTT.

The chain combines TRBV7-9 with TRBJ2-2; D is unresolved. Germline V CDR1 and CDR2: SEHNR, FQNEAQ (reference sequence). Trimming left V 1 base short and J 6 bases short, with 9 bases between. The CDR3 runs 14 residues. CDR3 region: CASSLGLRAGELFF. The CDR3 DNA reads TGTGCCAGCAGCTTAGGTTTACGAGCCGGGGAGCTGTTTTTT.

The rearrangement links TRBV5-1 to TRBJ2-2, with 8 bases fitting TRBD1. Germline V gene sequence: CDR1 SGHRS, CDR2 YFSETQ. V lost 4 bases and J lost 6; bases outside the gene matches: 8. The CDR3 consists of 15 residues. This CDR3 is CASSEQGDFAGELFF. The CDR3 region has the DNA TGCGCCAGCAGCGAACAGGGGGACTTCGCCGGGGAGCTGTTTTTT.

The rearrangement links TRBV27 to TRBJ2-1; 12 bases line up with TRBD2. V lost 7 bases, J lost 4 bases, and 11 bases stayed unmatched. CDR3 size: 17 residues. CDR1 and CDR2 from the germline V gene are MNHEY and SMNVEV (reference sequence). The DNA of the CDR3 is TGTGCCAGCAACGAACTAGCGGGAGGATTTAGGTACAATGAGCAGTTCTTC. This translates into CASNELAGGFRYNEQFF.

Comments on this clonotype: Mismatch with germline at one junction end may stem from a read error. V and J are TRBV20-1 and TRBJ2-3, with 10 positions matching TRBD2. The CDR3 is 16 amino acids. Germline loops: CDR1 DFQATT, CDR2 SNEGSKA (reference sequence). This CDR3 reads CGARVVAGGMADTQYF. CDR3 coding DNA: TGCGGTGCTAGAGTTGTAGCGGGAGGCATGGCAGATACGCAGTATTTT.

In this sample, this clonotype turned up many times. The V gene is TRBV12-3 or TRBV12-4, the J gene TRBJ2-3, with D perhaps TRBD2 (5 bases). The ends were cut back, 6 bases at V and 1 base at J, with 14 bases in the middle. The CDR3 is made up of 15 amino acids. The CDR3, as DNA: TGTGCCAGCAGGAGCGGAACTTCCCGCACAGATACGCAGTATTTT. This codes for CASRSGTSRTDTQYF.

The gene calls are TRBV7-9 and TRBJ1-1; the D is unclear. Trimming removed 0 bases from V and 6 bases from J, with 5 bases in between. Per germline, CDR1 SEHNR and CDR2 FQNEAQ (reference sequence). This CDR3 contains 12 residues. The CDR3 sequence is CASSLARAEAFF. The CDR3 nucleotides read TGTGCCAGCAGCTTAGCGAGGGCTGAAGCTTTCTTT.